The 18 T cell receptor beta chains below all came from one sample that was sequenced in a study of regulatory T cells in long-lasting Graves disease. Time point described: newly diagnosed GD, antithyroid drugs for less than 3 months. RNA extracted from PBMCs served as the sequencing template. Library construction for TCR beta used iRepertoire HTBI primers and Arm-PCR of CDR3 regions. TCRdb re-derived calls from the multiplex PCR reads in MiXCR, one entry per CDR3 protein. Of about 400,000 distinct CDR3 sequences in the sample, 14% to 15% were seen once. This sample also appeared in a second study, on T cells in Graves' hyperthyroidism and ophthalmopathy.

The sample in question was peripheral blood mononuclear cells (PBMCs), obtained at new diagnosis, from a patient treated with antithyroid drugs. The receptors come from a woman aged 40 to 50 with Graves disease.

The V call is TRBV10-3, the J call TRBJ2-5; 9 bases are a match to TRBD1. The DNA matches TRBJ2-1 better at its end, which makes the J call doubtful. Germline CDR1 is ENHRY and CDR2 is SYGVKD. This CDR3 is built from 12 residues. The CDR3 protein is CALRDRDNEQFF. In nucleotides, the CDR3 is TGTGCCCTCCGGGACAGGGACAATGAGCAGTTCTTC.

Many counts were recorded for this clonotype. V is TRBV4-2 and J is TRBJ2-1; 13 bases are a match to TRBD2. After removal of 4 bases from V and 0 bases from J, the junction contained 6 bases not matched to a gene. Germline values: CDR1 LGHNA, CDR2 YNFKEQ. The CDR3 is made up of 18 amino acids. The CDR3 nucleotides are TGTGCCAGCAGCCTAGGGACTAGCGGGACGCCCTCCTACAATGAGCAGTTCTTC. Protein: CASSLGTSGTPSYNEQFF.

About this clonotype: This clone may be a read error of a much larger clone one base away. This sequence joins TRBV3-1 and TRBJ1-3; D unclear. This CDR3 is 12 amino acids long. Germline V gives CDR1 LGHDT, CDR2 YNNKEL (reference sequence). CDR3 amino acids: CASSQDGKTIYF. CDR3 in DNA: TGTGCCAGCAGCCAAGACGGAAAGACCATATATTTT.

The chain carries TRBV11-3 and TRBJ2-1, with TRBD2 matching 11 bases. With 0 bases clipped from V and 10 bases from J, the junction kept 8 bases outside the gene matches. The germline gives CDR1 SGHNT, CDR2 YENEEA. The CDR3 has 16 amino acids. The CDR3 nucleotides read TGTGCCAGCAGCTTAGATCAGGGGACTAGCGGACCCGAGCAGTTCTTC. Translated: CASSLDQGTSGPEQFF.

Ten or more counts support this clonotype. This chain connects TRBV11-2 to TRBJ1-2; a possible D gene is TRBD1 (6 bases). The CDR3 sequence is 18 residues long. The germline CDR1 and CDR2 sequences are SGHAT and FQNNGV. Trimming stripped 5 bases from V and 3 bases from J, with 25 bases between. CDR3 coding DNA: TGTGCCAGCAGCCGCATCCGAAATTCAGGGAGGGGGGACTATGGCTACACCTTC. It yields the protein CASSRIRNSGRGDYGYTF.

The table lists this clonotype with many counts. This chain links TRBV28 with TRBJ2-7; D might be TRBD1 (7 bases). The CDR3 covers 16 residues. Germline CDR1 reads MDHEN; CDR2 reads SYDVKM. The V and J ends lost 8 bases and 1 base respectively, with 21 bases between them. CDR3 coding DNA: TGTGCCAGCTCGGCCCACGGGGGACAGCAATCCTACGAGCAGTACTTC. Residues: CASSAHGGQQSYEQYF.

This clonotype occurred many times. The rearrangement links TRBV28 to TRBJ2-2, with TRBD2 matching 9 bases. CDR1 and CDR2 from the germline V gene are MDHEN and SYDVKM. V shed 4 bases and J 5 bases; nucleotides not matched to a gene: 8. This CDR3 contains 16 residues. CDR3 bases: TGTGCCAGCAGTTCCCGACTAGCGGCGGGAACCGGGGAGCTGTTTTTT. It encodes CASSSRLAAGTGELFF.

The chain uses TRBV6-5 and TRBJ2-3; 7 nucleotides match TRBD2. This CDR3 contains 16 residues. Looked up from germline, CDR1 is MNHEY and CDR2 is SVGAGI. V lost 0 bases to trimming and J lost 4 bases; unmatched junction nucleotides: 7. CDR3 region: CASSYSGGRGSDTQYF. Written as DNA, the CDR3 is TGTGCCAGCAGTTACTCTGGCGGGAGAGGGTCAGATACGCAGTATTTT.

V is TRBV6-1 and J is TRBJ1-2; a weak D match, TRBD1 (6 bases). The CDR3 has 14 residues. CDR1 is MNHNS and CDR2 is SASEGT in the germline V gene. V dropped 7 bases and J dropped 5 bases, with 17 bases sitting between them. CDR3 DNA sequence: TGTGCCAGCACCGCCGGGGGGCGAACATATGGCTACACCTTC. This sequence encodes CASTAGGRTYGYTF.

A note on this clonotype: A much larger clone lies a single base off, so this may be a read error. The chain joins TRBV11-3 to TRBJ2-2, with D maybe TRBD1 (6 bases). V lost 8 bases to trimming and J lost 4 bases, with 17 bases between them. The CDR3 is 15 amino acids. Germline values: CDR1 SGHNT, CDR2 YENEEA. In DNA, the CDR3 is TGTGCCAGCGGCGCCGGGACATGGAGCACCGGGGAGCTGTTTTTT. It codes for CASGAGTWSTGELFF.

This clonotype has a count of ten or more. The chain has TRBV14 and TRBJ2-1; D is perhaps TRBD2 (5 bases). Trimming stripped 4 bases from V and 0 bases from J, with 13 bases between. Germline V CDR1 and CDR2: SGHDN, FVKESK. The CDR3 sequence is 16 residues long. CDR3 in amino acids: CASSRLDRGSYNEQFF. Here the CDR3 DNA reads TGTGCCAGCAGCCGACTCGACCGGGGCTCCTACAATGAGCAGTTCTTC.

This clonotype was counted at least ten times. The gene calls are TRBV6-1 and TRBJ2-7, with TRBD2 identical over 9 bases. V shed 6 bases, J shed 6 bases, and the junction held 12 bases outside the gene matches. CDR3 length: 15 residues. The germline V gene encodes CDR1 MNHNS and CDR2 SASEGT. This CDR3 reads CASRPKGGRAAEQYF. Written as DNA, the CDR3 is TGTGCCAGCAGGCCGAAGGGCGGGAGGGCCGCCGAGCAGTACTTC.

This clonotype was detected many times. The chain joins TRBV24-1 to TRBJ1-2; no clear D. Germline CDR1 is KGHDR and CDR2 is SFDVKD. The CDR3 runs 12 residues. With 9 bases removed from V and 4 bases from J, the gap between germline ends came to 11 bases. The CDR3, as DNA: TGTGCCACCCATTCGGCCGGCTATGGCTACACCTTC. This codes for CATHSAGYGYTF.

In this sample, this clonotype turned up many times. V gene TRBV19 combines with J gene TRBJ1-5; D remains ambiguous. The V gene lost 2 bases and the J gene lost 0 bases, with 5 bases spanning the gap. Per germline, CDR1 LNHDA and CDR2 SQIVND (reference sequence). The CDR3 has 14 residues. The CDR3 DNA is TGTGCCAGTAGTATATCCAATAGCAATCAGCCCCAGCATTTT. The encoded protein is CASSISNSNQPQHF. The full variable domain, completed using reference TRBV19 and TRBJ1-5, is DGGITQSPKYLFRKEGQNVTLSCEQNLNHDAMYWYRQDPGQGLRLIYYSQIVNDFQKGDIAEGYSVSREKKESFPLTVTSAQKNPTAFYLCASSISNSNQPQHFGDGTRLSIL.

This clonotype has at least ten counts. The V gene is TRBV24-1, the J gene TRBJ2-5, with unresolved D. Germline V gives CDR1 KGHDR, CDR2 SFDVKD. CDR3 size: 13 residues. The ends were cut back, 4 bases at V and 5 bases at J, with 10 bases in the middle. The CDR3 bases are TGTGCCACCAGTGACCCCTCGTCCGAGACCCAGTACTTC. It specifies CATSDPSSETQYF.

This clonotype has a count of ten or more. This chain uses TRBV11-3 with TRBJ2-5; 11 bases align to TRBD2. Germline V gene lookup returns CDR1 SGHNT and CDR2 YENEEA. Trimming at V came to 1 base and at J to 3 bases, leaving 4 bases not matched to a gene. This CDR3 is 16 amino acids long. The CDR3 DNA follows: TGTGCCAGCAGCTTAGTGGGGACTAGCGGAAAAGAGACCCAGTACTTC. It specifies CASSLVGTSGKETQYF. The whole variable domain, filled in from reference TRBV11-3 and TRBJ2-5, reads EAGVVQSPRYKIIEKKQPVAFWCNPISGHNTLYWYLQNLGQGPELLIRYENEEAVDDSQLPKDRFSAERLKGVDSTLKIQPAELGDSAVYLCASSLVGTSGKETQYFGPGTRLLVL.

The rearrangement uses TRBV15 and TRBJ2-1; 7 bases fit TRBD2. The CDR3 extends over 16 amino acids. Germline V gene sequence: CDR1 LNHNV, CDR2 YYDKDF (reference sequence). J lost 0 bases, V lost 1 base, and 3 bases had no gene match. This CDR3 reads CATSRGGEGSYNEQFF. CDR3 sequence (DNA): TGTGCCACCAGCAGAGGGGGGGAGGGCTCCTACAATGAGCAGTTCTTC.

This clonotype was seen many times. The chain has TRBV5-1 and TRBJ1-1; perhaps TRBD1 as D (5 bases). The V gene's germline CDR1 is SGHRS and CDR2 YFSETQ. The CDR3 consists of 15 residues. The V and J ends lost 4 bases and 1 base respectively, with 14 bases between them. The CDR3 loop is CASSASGQKNTEAFF. As DNA, the CDR3 is TGCGCCAGCAGCGCTTCGGGGCAGAAGAACACTGAAGCTTTCTTT.